The 15 T cell receptor beta chains presented below share a single source sample, sequenced in a study of blood T cell repertoires in COVID-19. Produced via immunoSEQ multiplex PCR; TCRdb's table is partial and in-frame only. The sample includes roughly 62,000 clones, about nine tenths of them seen just once. The sequenced material came from peripheral blood. The origin of the receptors is a human donor with acute or convalescent COVID-19. The donor label of this sample is uncertain.

The V and J genes are TRBV29-1 and TRBJ1-2; unclear D gene. The length of the CDR3 is 13 residues. CDR1 and CDR2 (germline): SQVTM, ANQGSEA. The germline V and J ends were trimmed by 0 bases and 6 bases, with 11 bases remaining between them. The CDR3 bases are TGCAGCGTTGAAGAGTCCCAGTTCCATGGCTACACCTTC. Residues: CSVEESQFHGYTF.

This chain joins TRBV19 and TRBJ2-1; 16 bases fit TRBD2. The CDR3 extends over 20 amino acids. V was clipped by 2 bases and J by 8 bases; unmatched bases: 15. Germline CDR1 and CDR2: LNHDA and SQIVND (reference sequence). In DNA, the CDR3 is TGTGCCAGTAGTATAAGAGGGACTAGCGGGAGGGTGGGCATACACTATGAGCAGTTCTTC. Translation gives CASSIRGTSGRVGIHYEQFF.

The V and J genes are TRBV27 and TRBJ2-5, with 11 bases aligning to TRBD1. This CDR3 has 17 residues. Trimming at V came to 3 bases and at J to 4 bases, leaving 10 bases not matched to a gene. CDR1 and CDR2 from the germline V gene are MNHEY and SMNVEV (reference sequence). CDR3 in DNA: TGTGCCAGCAGTTTTTCCTTCGGGACAGGGGGAATAGAGACCCAGTACTTC. It specifies CASSFSFGTGGIETQYF.

This chain links TRBV7-9 with TRBJ2-5; tentative D call: TRBD2 (6 bases). The germline V and J ends were trimmed by 5 bases and 5 bases, with 12 bases remaining between them. CDR3 length equals 13 residues. Per the germline V gene, CDR1 is SEHNR and CDR2 is FQNEAQ (reference sequence). The CDR3 coding sequence is TGTGCCAGCAGCGCCCATGGAGGGGAGACCCAGTACTTC. Amino acid sequence: CASSAHGGETQYF.

The chain recombines TRBV5-6 with TRBJ2-5; 13 bases fit TRBD2. The CDR3 spans 16 residues. CDR1 SGHDT and CDR2 YYEEEE come from the germline V gene. Trimming at V came to 3 bases and at J to 4 bases, leaving 6 bases not matched to a gene. The DNA of the CDR3 is TGTGCCAGCAGCTCTAGACTAGCGGGGGGATCAGAGACCCAGTACTTC. It translates to CASSSRLAGGSETQYF.

This chain connects TRBV3-1 (or the pseudogene TRBV3-2) to TRBJ2-1; 8 bases match TRBD2. J gave up 1 base and V 3 bases, and 2 bases lay outside the gene matches. This CDR3 has 15 residues. CDR1 LGHDT and CDR2 YNNKEL come from the germline V gene (reference sequence). CDR3 sequence: CASSHSGTSYNEQFF. CDR3 nucleotides: TGTGCCAGCAGCCATAGCGGGACGTCCTACAATGAGCAGTTCTTC.

The rearrangement links TRBV6-5 to TRBJ1-2, with a tentative D call TRBD1 (6 bases). V gave up 0 bases and J gave up 2 bases, with 10 bases separating them. CDR3 size: 15 residues. Germline V gene data show CDR1 as MNHEY and CDR2 as SVGAGI. Here the CDR3 DNA reads TGTGCCAGCAGTTACTCGAAGGACAGAAACTATGGCTACACCTTC. This encodes CASSYSKDRNYGYTF.

The V gene is TRBV19, the J gene TRBJ1-2, with 8 bases lining up with TRBD1. With V trimmed by 6 bases and J by 8 bases, 8 bases remained unmatched. Per the germline V gene, CDR1 is LNHDA and CDR2 is SQIVND (reference sequence). The CDR3 is 13 residues long. Written as DNA, the CDR3 is TGTGCCAGTAGCCCGACAGGGGAATACGGCTACACCTTC. It encodes CASSPTGEYGYTF.

The chain recombines TRBV29-1 with TRBJ2-5, with 11 bases matching TRBD2. V trimming: 7 bases; J trimming: 5 bases; junction bases outside the gene matches: 12. The germline gives CDR1 SQVTM, CDR2 ANQGSEA. CDR3 size: 15 residues. In DNA form, the CDR3 reads TGCAGCGGGGCCCTAGCGGGGGGCTTGGGGGAGACCCAGTACTTC. As protein: CSGALAGGLGETQYF. Complete variable domain (other parts from reference TRBV29-1 and TRBJ2-5): SAVISQKPSRDICQRGTSLTIQCQVDSQVTMMFWYRQQPGQSLTLIATANQGSEATYESGFVIDKFPISRPNLTFSTLTVSNMSPEDSSIYLCSGALAGGLGETQYFGPGTRLLVL.

The chain recombines TRBV10-3 with TRBJ2-3; possible D gene TRBD2, 5 bases. Germline V gene data show CDR1 as ENHRY and CDR2 as SYGVKD. V lost 0 bases, J lost 6 bases, and 19 bases lay in between. This CDR3 is 17 amino acids long. This CDR3 is CAISESGVRAHPDTQYF. CDR3 nucleotides: TGTGCCATCAGTGAGTCTGGGGTGAGGGCACACCCGGATACGCAGTATTTT.

This clone was picked up one time. The genes are TRBV27 and TRBJ2-7, with 8 positions matching TRBD1. The CDR3 is 15 residues long. The germline CDR1 and CDR2 sequences are MNHEY and SMNVEV (reference sequence). V gave up 6 bases and J gave up 0 bases; unmatched junction bases: 7. CDR3 bases: TGTGCCAGCAGCCGGGACAGGACAAGCTCCTACGAGCAGTACGTC. It is translated as CASSRDRTSSYEQYV.

This chain connects TRBV6-5 to TRBJ1-5; 9 nucleotides align to TRBD1. Trimming cost V 6 bases and J 6 bases; bases outside gene matches: 9. This CDR3 is 15 amino acids long. CDR1 and CDR2 (germline): MNHEY, SVGAGI. CDR3 in amino acids: CASRDLDRGRQPQHF. CDR3 in DNA: TGTGCCAGCAGAGACTTGGACAGGGGACGTCAGCCCCAGCATTTT.

This chain uses TRBV5-1 with TRBJ2-7; 10 nucleotides agree with TRBD1. The CDR3 covers 19 residues. V trimming: 0 bases; J trimming: 3 bases; junction bases outside the gene matches: 15. Germline CDR1 SGHRS, CDR2 YFSETQ. The CDR3 loop is CASSLEPGQGSGVLYEQYF. The CDR3 coding sequence is TGCGCCAGCAGCTTGGAACCGGGACAGGGGTCGGGAGTGCTCTACGAGCAGTACTTC.

This clone was detected a few times. The chain is built from TRBV5-1 and TRBJ2-1, with TRBD2 matching over 12 bases. This CDR3 has 14 residues. Losses at the gene ends were 4 bases for V and 10 bases for J; bases not matched to a gene: 6. Germline assignment: CDR1 SGHRS and CDR2 YFSETQ. The CDR3 DNA sequence: TGCGCCAGCAGCGTGACTAGCGGGAGCCGCGAGCAGTTCTTC. Amino acid sequence: CASSVTSGSREQFF. Complete variable domain (other parts from reference TRBV5-1 and TRBJ2-1): KAGVTQTPRYLIKTRGQQVTLSCSPISGHRSVSWYQQTPGQGLQFLFEYFSETQRNKGNFPGRFSGRQFSNSRSEMNVSTLELGDSALYLCASSVTSGSREQFFGPGTRLTVL.

This clone was picked up a small number of times. This rearrangement joins TRBV30 to TRBJ1-1; possible D gene TRBD1, 5 bases. V shed 0 bases and J shed 1 base, with 6 bases lying between them. Looked up from germline, CDR1 is GTSNPN and CDR2 is SVGIG (reference sequence). This CDR3 has 13 amino acids. DNA for the CDR3: TGTGCCTGGAGTGTACAGGCGAACACTGAAGCTTTCTTT. Its protein product is CAWSVQANTEAFF.